The T cell receptor (beta chain) under discussion was sequenced for a study of T cell responses to AZD1222 COVID-19 vaccine. As to this clone: What it binds is not known.

Germline CDR1 is MNHEY and CDR2 is SVGAGI. This CDR3 comprises 14 residues. V shed 6 bases and J 6 bases; nucleotides not matched to a gene: 6. The data were produced by immunoSEQ multiplex PCR, yet TCRdb's version contains in-frame clones alone and is incomplete. Of more than 100,000 clones detected, 85% to 95% appear once; the ten largest clones hold 4% to 6%. General observations from the study: Distributed over spike, vaccine-associated CD4 TCRs predominated at 160-218 and 743-854. White British people made up most donors, females outnumbered males, and clonal diversity was possibly underestimated.

The rearrangement uses TRBV6-5 and TRBJ1-1, with 11 bases matching TRBD1. Source: peripheral blood, taken 28 days after the second AZD1222 dose. This clonotype was obtained from an adult who received the AZD1222 COVID-19 vaccine. CDR3 coding DNA: TGTGCCAGCAGCTGGGACAGGGGGTGGTCTGAAGCTTTCTTT. As protein: CASSWDRGWSEAFF.